Below, 18 T cell receptor beta chains from the same sample are listed, as sequenced in a study of CD8 T cells in Susac syndrome. With random hexamers, reverse transcription was performed on roughly 0.45 to 1 ug of RNA. From the immunoSEQ multiplex PCR reads, TCRdb called clonotypes with MiXCR, one entry per CDR3 protein. The sample shows around 150,000 distinct CDR3 sequences, around 94% of them seen only once. Sequencing was done on a sample of CD4+ T cells from PBMCs. Every receptor here comes from a human donor with multiple sclerosis.

The chain has TRBV6-5 and TRBJ2-3, with D unresolved. The CDR3 loop spans 11 amino acids. Germline CDR1 is MNHEY and CDR2 is SVGAGI. Trimming left V 2 bases short and J 6 bases short, with 3 bases between. CDR3 sequence: CASSYGDTQYF. The CDR3 coding sequence is TGTGCCAGCAGTTACGGGGATACGCAGTATTTT.

The chain joins TRBV3-1 to TRBJ2-7; 7 nucleotides align to TRBD2. Losses at the gene ends were 4 bases for V and 7 bases for J; bases not matched to a gene: 4. Germline values: CDR1 LGHDT, CDR2 YNNKEL (reference sequence). The CDR3 has 12 residues. Here the CDR3 DNA reads TGTGCCAGCAGCCGGGGGGGTAGGGAGCAGTACTTC. As protein: CASSRGGREQYF.

The chain has TRBV19 and TRBJ1-1; 8 positions match TRBD1. Germline CDR1 LNHDA, CDR2 SQIVND (reference sequence). After removal of 6 bases from V and 0 bases from J, the junction contained 9 bases not matched to a gene. There are 16 residues in the CDR3. The CDR3 DNA is TGTGCCAGTAGACGCGACAGGGGCAGTATGAACACTGAAGCTTTCTTT. It codes for CASRRDRGSMNTEAFF.

The J gene is TRBJ1-2, the V gene TRBV19; 8 bases are shared with TRBD1. With V trimmed by 0 bases and J by 7 bases, 7 bases remained unmatched. In germline, CDR1 is LNHDA, CDR2 SQIVND (reference sequence). CDR3 length: 15 amino acids. The CDR3 loop reads CASSIDHAGGIGYTF. In nucleotides, the CDR3 is TGTGCCAGTAGTATAGATCATGCAGGGGGCATTGGCTACACCTTC. The whole variable domain, remainder taken from reference TRBV19 and TRBJ1-2, is DGGITQSPKYLFRKEGQNVTLSCEQNLNHDAMYWYRQDPGQGLRLIYYSQIVNDFQKGDIAEGYSVSREKKESFPLTVTSAQKNPTAFYLCASSIDHAGGIGYTFGSGTRLTVV.

The gene calls are TRBV27 and TRBJ2-7, with a possible D match to TRBD2 (7 bases). CDR1 is MNHEY, CDR2 SMNVEV, per germline (reference sequence). CDR3 length: 13 residues. The V end lost 6 bases, the J end lost 3 bases, and 12 bases lay between the germline ends. In DNA, the CDR3 is TGTGCCAGCAGAAGGGGGGGGGACTACGAGCAGTACTTC. Encoded protein: CASRRGGDYEQYF.

This sequence joins TRBV27 and TRBJ1-2, with TRBD1 identical over 7 bases. Germline-derived CDR1 and CDR2 are MNHEY and SMNVEV (reference sequence). The V segment lost 3 bases and the J segment 4 bases; nucleotides outside the gene matches: 2. The CDR3 is 13 amino acids. Here the CDR3 reads CASSLRQGYGYTF. The CDR3 region has the DNA TGTGCCAGCAGTTTGAGACAGGGCTATGGCTACACCTTC.

V and J are TRBV28 and TRBJ2-7; 8 positions match TRBD1. V gave up 7 bases and J gave up 7 bases; unmatched junction bases: 12. CDR1 and CDR2 (germline): MDHEN, SYDVKM. This CDR3 comprises 14 residues. CDR3 DNA: TGTGCCAGCACCCTGACAGGGGCCATTAGGGAGCAGTACTTC. It is translated as CASTLTGAIREQYF.

This rearrangement joins TRBV3-1 to TRBJ1-1, with D possibly TRBD1 on 6 matching bases. This CDR3 is built from 13 residues. Germline V CDR1 and CDR2: LGHDT, YNNKEL (reference sequence). V gave up 1 base and J gave up 9 bases, with 12 bases separating them. This CDR3 reads CASSQGADRKAFF. CDR3 coding DNA: TGTGCCAGCAGCCAAGGCGCTGACAGGAAAGCTTTCTTT. Filled out from reference TRBV3-1 and TRBJ1-1, the complete variable domain reads DTAVSQTPKYLVTQMGNDKSIKCEQNLGHDTMYWYKQDSKKFLKIMFSYNNKELIINETVPNRFSPKSPDKAHLNLHINSLELGDSAVYFCASSQGADRKAFFGQGTRLTVV.

This chain links TRBV18 with TRBJ1-1; 7 bases match TRBD1. Per germline, CDR1 KGHSH and CDR2 LQKENI. V trimming: 6 bases; J trimming: 8 bases; junction bases outside the gene matches: 6. The CDR3 has 12 amino acids. The DNA of the CDR3 is TGTGCCAGCTCGTCCGAGGGACAGGAAGCTTTCTTT. Its translation is CASSSEGQEAFF.

The chain combines TRBV29-1 with TRBJ2-3; the match to TRBD2 covers 8 bases. The germline V gene encodes CDR1 SQVTM and CDR2 ANQGSEA. With V trimmed by 6 bases and J by 2 bases, 10 bases remained unmatched. This CDR3 has 15 residues. CDR3 sequence: CSVGPSGSFTDTQYF. The CDR3 DNA reads as TGCAGCGTGGGCCCTAGCGGGTCCTTCACAGATACGCAGTATTTT.

The chain couples TRBV20-1 to TRBJ2-2; D unresolved. V lost 2 bases, J lost 3 bases, and 4 bases lay in between. Germline CDR1 DFQATT, CDR2 SNEGSKA (reference sequence). This CDR3 has 12 amino acids. The CDR3 DNA reads TGCAGTGCTAGACACCACACCGGGGAGCTGTTTTTT. Protein sequence: CSARHHTGELFF.

The chain combines TRBV3-1 with TRBJ2-7; 9 bases match TRBD1. From germline, CDR1 is LGHDT and CDR2 YNNKEL (reference sequence). Unmatched junction bases numbered 2, after V lost 0 bases and J lost 2 bases. The CDR3 is 15 residues long. This CDR3 reads CASSQEGTGPYEQYF. The CDR3 nucleotides are TGTGCCAGCAGCCAAGAAGGGACAGGGCCCTACGAGCAGTACTTC.

V gene TRBV5-1 combines with J gene TRBJ2-2, with 9 nucleotides matching TRBD2. V lost 2 bases and J lost 7; bases outside the gene matches: 6. The CDR3 runs to 15 residues. Germline V gene lookup returns CDR1 SGHRS and CDR2 YFSETQ. The CDR3 sequence is CASSFSGSDVGELFF. CDR3 coding DNA: TGCGCCAGCAGCTTTAGCGGGAGTGATGTCGGGGAGCTGTTTTTT.

This clonotype was seen just once. This chain connects TRBV5-1 to TRBJ1-1, with D perhaps matching TRBD1 (5 bases). This CDR3 spans 15 amino acids. From germline, CDR1 is SGHRS and CDR2 YFSETQ. Between the trimmed V and J ends, which lost 1 base and 1 base, there was a span of 11 bases. In nucleotides, the CDR3 is TGCGCCAGCAGCTTGAATTTTCAGGGGAACACTGAAGCTTTCTTT. Residues: CASSLNFQGNTEAFF.

This clonotype was picked up a small number of times. The chain couples TRBV6-6 to TRBJ2-7; possibly TRBD1 for D (6 bases). V dropped 5 bases and J dropped 6 bases, with 17 bases sitting between them. Germline-derived CDR1 and CDR2 are MNHNY and SVGAGI (reference sequence). The CDR3 runs 14 residues. This chain's CDR3 is CASSPQGSGGEQYF. As DNA, the CDR3 is TGTGCCAGCAGTCCACAGGGATCCGGAGGCGAGCAGTACTTC.

The V call is TRBV5-1, the J call TRBJ1-5, with 9 bases aligning to TRBD1. V was clipped by 7 bases and J by 1 base; unmatched bases: 6. Germline CDR1 and CDR2: SGHRS and YFSETQ. The CDR3 covers 15 residues. CDR3 DNA: TGCGCCAGCTCACAGGGGGCTGAAAGCAATCAGCCCCAGCATTTT. Encoded protein: CASSQGAESNQPQHF.

The chain carries TRBV3-1 and TRBJ1-4; weak D call: TRBD1 (6 bases). Trimming left V 4 bases short and J 3 bases short, with 15 bases between. This CDR3 has 16 amino acids. CDR1 is LGHDT, CDR2 YNNKEL, per germline (reference sequence). DNA of the CDR3: TGTGCCAGCAGCCTCCAAAGCAGGGGAGCTAATGAAAAACTGTTTTTT. Residues: CASSLQSRGANEKLFF.

The rearrangement uses TRBV18 and TRBJ2-2; no clear D gene. V lost 10 bases and J lost 1, with 10 bases in between. The CDR3 has 13 residues. CDR1 is KGHSH, CDR2 LQKENI, per germline. For the CDR3, the DNA is TGTGCCAACCAACCGGAGAACACCGGGGAGCTGTTTTTT. Translating gives CANQPENTGELFF. Full variable domain (remainder filled in from reference TRBV18 and TRBJ2-2): NAGVMQNPRHLVRRRGQEARLRCSPMKGHSHVYWYRQLPEEGLKFMVYLQKENIIDESGMPKERFSAEFPKEGPSILRIQQVVRGDSAAYFCANQPENTGELFFGEGSRLTVL.